The 9 T cell receptor beta chains presented below share a single source sample, sequenced in a study of blood T cell repertoires in COVID-19. The assay was immunoSEQ multiplex PCR, and TCRdb's table has in-frame clones only and misses some. The data hold approximately 120,000 clones, with 75% to 90% observed a single time. Material for sequencing was peripheral blood. The source is a woman between 50 and 59 years old who had recovered from COVID-19.

This chain connects TRBV5-1 to TRBJ2-5; 9 nucleotides agree with TRBD1. The CDR3 extends over 15 amino acids. The germline CDR1 and CDR2 sequences are SGHRS and YFSETQ. V gave up 4 bases and J gave up 6 bases; unmatched junction bases: 10. CDR3 nucleotide sequence: TGCGCCAGCAGCCCGCTAACAGGGGGCGAGAAGACCCAGTACTTC. It yields the protein CASSPLTGGEKTQYF.

This chain uses TRBV3-1 (or the pseudogene TRBV3-2) with TRBJ1-3; D remains ambiguous. The CDR3 has 16 residues. Looked up from germline, CDR1 is LGHDT and CDR2 is YNNKEL (reference sequence). Trimming stripped 4 bases from V and 7 bases from J, with 20 bases between. This chain's CDR3 is CASSPLEALVGNTIYF. The CDR3, as DNA: TGTGCCAGCAGCCCGTTGGAGGCGCTTGTAGGGAACACCATATATTTT.

This rearrangement joins TRBV2 to TRBJ1-5, with 7 bases identical to TRBD1. The CDR3 runs to 14 residues. The germline V gene encodes CDR1 SNHLY and CDR2 FYNNEI. J was trimmed by 6 bases and V by 6 bases; bases with no gene match: 8. CDR3 in DNA: TGTGCCAGCAGGGCTACAGGGGAAGGTCAGCCCCAGCATTTT. Encoded protein: CASRATGEGQPQHF.

As to this clone: The same CDR3 is also encoded by other DNA sequences in this sample. The genes are TRBV20-1 and TRBJ1-5; D perhaps matches TRBD1 (6 bases). Germline CDR1 is DFQATT and CDR2 is SNEGSKA (reference sequence). CDR3 size: 13 residues. V was clipped by 3 bases and J by 6 bases, with 12 bases between them. CDR3 in amino acids: CSASRQAGQPQHF. The CDR3 DNA is TGCAGTGCTAGTCGACAGGCTGGTCAGCCCCAGCATTTT.

The genes are TRBV7-2 and TRBJ1-2; D is perhaps TRBD1 (5 bases). Germline assignment: CDR1 SGHTA and CDR2 FQGNSA. V lost 4 bases and J 4 bases, leaving 13 bases between the germline ends. The CDR3 runs to 14 residues. In DNA form, the CDR3 reads TGTGCCAGCAGCTCCCAGTCGGGGGTCTATGGCTACACCTTC. Translating it yields CASSSQSGVYGYTF.

The genes are TRBV7-8 and TRBJ2-7; D might be TRBD2 (6 bases). CDR3 length equals 12 residues. V gave up 0 bases and J gave up 11 bases, with 11 bases separating them. From germline, CDR1 is SGHVS and CDR2 FQNEAQ. The CDR3 is CASSLASGEEYF. In DNA form, the CDR3 reads TGTGCCAGCAGCTTAGCCTCCGGGGAGGAGTACTTC.

This chain uses TRBV2 with TRBJ2-1; 9 bases align to TRBD1. Germline values: CDR1 SNHLY, CDR2 FYNNEI. CDR3 length: 16 residues. Unmatched junction bases numbered 4, after V lost 0 bases and J lost 4 bases. The CDR3: CASSEAGTGRYNEQFF. Here the CDR3 DNA reads TGTGCCAGCAGTGAAGCTGGGACAGGGAGGTACAATGAGCAGTTCTTC.

CDR3 residues: CASSLSRQGITEAFF. The CDR3 DNA follows: TGCGCCAGCAGCTTGAGTCGGCAGGGGATCACTGAAGCTTTCTTT. V is TRBV5-1 and J is TRBJ1-1; the D gene is possibly TRBD1 (6 bases). The germline V gene encodes CDR1 SGHRS and CDR2 YFSETQ. V was shortened by 1 base and J by 4 bases, with 14 bases between the two germline ends. This CDR3 has 15 amino acids.

V is TRBV11-3 and J is TRBJ2-6; 9 nucleotides align to TRBD1. The germline gives CDR1 SGHNT, CDR2 YENEEA. V dropped 9 bases and J dropped 0; count of bases not matched to a gene: 12. There are 18 residues in the CDR3. In nucleotides, the CDR3 is TGTGCCAGATACCGGGACAGGGCTATACTCTCTGGGGCCAACGTCCTGACTTTC. This encodes CARYRDRAILSGANVLTF. Looking up the rest from reference TRBV11-3 and TRBJ2-6 gives the full variable domain: EAGVVQSPRYKIIEKKQPVAFWCNPISGHNTLYWYLQNLGQGPELLIRYENEEAVDDSQLPKDRFSAERLKGVDSTLKIQPAELGDSAVYLCARYRDRAILSGANVLTFGAGSRLTVL.